This T cell receptor (beta chain) was obtained from a study of cytomegalovirus exposure and HLA in healthy donors. This PCR relied on a set of 60 Vbeta primers and 13 Jbeta primers. The data were produced by immunoSEQ multiplex PCR, yet TCRdb's version contains in-frame clones alone and is incomplete. The profile shows fewer than 130,000 clones, 80% to 85% of them singletons. Study-wide results and limits: Rare TCR sequences dominated, though some public TCRs recurred in many donors.

The trim removed 4 bases at V and 10 bases at J, leaving 6 bases unmatched. The CDR3 totals 14 residues. Germline CDR1 is SGHRS and CDR2 is YFSETQ. As concerns this clone: Its target is not known. The sample contains more than one DNA sequence encoding this CDR3.

The receptor comes from a woman aged 55-70 years in good health and CMV-seropositive. Sequenced input: PBMCs. The V call is TRBV5-1, the J call TRBJ2-6, with 9 positions matching TRBD1. CDR3 in DNA: TGCGCCAGCAGCAAGACGGGACAGGGTAACGTCCTGACTTTC. This translates into CASSKTGQGNVLTF.